This entry lists 2 T cell receptor beta chains sequenced from one sample in a study of Ad26.COV2.S vaccination and SARS-CoV-2 variants. TCRdb's table, derived via immunoSEQ multiplex PCR, lists solely in-frame clones and lacks some. The data contain about 480,000 clones, 87% of them seen just once; the ten biggest clones take up around 13%. Regarding treatment: 15 to 20 received Ad26.COV2.S at low or high dose, single or two shots; about 5 received placebo; per-sample allocation not given. Sampling happened 63 days after the first vaccine or placebo injection. Sequenced material: peripheral blood, taken in a trial of Ad26.COV2.S vaccine versus placebo. Every receptor here comes from a person aged 18 to 65 who received the Ad26.COV2.S COVID-19 vaccine or a placebo.

This clone was observed once. The chain employs TRBV5-1 and TRBJ1-1, with D tentatively TRBD1 (5 bases). Between the trimmed V and J ends, which lost 0 bases and 1 base, there was a span of 13 bases. CDR1 SGHRS and CDR2 YFSETQ come from the germline V gene. This CDR3 is built from 16 residues. The CDR3 DNA follows: TGCGCCAGCAGCTTGGGGGGACGGAACACGAACACTGAAGCTTTCTTT. As protein: CASSLGGRNTNTEAFF. The full variable domain, completed using reference TRBV5-1 and TRBJ1-1, is KAGVTQTPRYLIKTRGQQVTLSCSPISGHRSVSWYQQTPGQGLQFLFEYFSETQRNKGNFPGRFSGRQFSNSRSEMNVSTLELGDSALYLCASSLGGRNTNTEAFFGQGTRLTVV.

This clone was counted between two and nine times. The chain employs TRBV7-9 and TRBJ2-2; D unresolved. The germline V and J ends were trimmed by 5 bases and 1 base, with 14 bases remaining between them. The CDR3 is 16 amino acids. In germline, CDR1 is SEHNR, CDR2 FQNEAQ (reference sequence). The CDR3 DNA sequence: TGTGCCAGCAGCCACAGCCGGGCCCTGAACACCGGGGAGCTGTTTTTT. It specifies CASSHSRALNTGELFF.